The next 10 T cell receptor beta chains were all read from a single sample in a study of CD4 T cells in relation to SARS-CoV-2 and coronaviruses. Measured with immunoSEQ multiplex PCR; TCRdb has only the in-frame clones, and not every one. The sample records tens of thousands of clones, 70% to 90% being singletons. Specimen: memory CD4+ T cells from PBMCs. The receptors were sampled from an adult with COVID-19.

As for this clone: One end of the junction is discordant with germline, which a read error may explain. This chain connects TRBV6-2 or TRBV6-3 to TRBJ2-3; tentative D call: TRBD1 (5 bases). Germline values: CDR1 MNHEY, CDR2 SVGEGT. The CDR3 has 15 residues. The DNA of the CDR3 is TGTGCCAGTAGTTATAGGGGAATGAGCACAGATACGCAGTATTTT. Amino acids: CASSYRGMSTDTQYF.

V and J are TRBV6-5 and TRBJ1-4; the match to TRBD1 covers 11 bases. The V gene end was trimmed by 6 bases and the J gene end by 8 bases; junction bases not matched to a gene: 8. The CDR3 is made up of 15 amino acids. The V gene's germline CDR1 is MNHEY and CDR2 SVGAGI. The CDR3 region is CASRHPGQGGEKLFF. In DNA, the CDR3 is TGTGCCAGCAGGCATCCGGGACAGGGGGGGGAAAAACTGTTTTTT.

The chain combines TRBV7-9 with TRBJ2-2, with a possible D match to TRBD2 (6 bases). Germline loops: CDR1 SEHNR, CDR2 FQNEAQ (reference sequence). With 6 bases removed from V and 3 bases from J, the gap between germline ends came to 14 bases. The CDR3 spans 15 residues. This chain's CDR3 is CASSHRDSYTGELFF. The CDR3 DNA reads as TGTGCCAGCAGTCATCGGGACTCCTACACCGGGGAGCTGTTTTTT.

This sequence joins TRBV3-1 (or the pseudogene TRBV3-2) and TRBJ1-6; D is unclear. The CDR3 length is 14 residues. The germline V and J ends were trimmed by 3 bases and 10 bases, with 13 bases remaining between them. Germline V lookup: CDR1 LGHDT, CDR2 YNNKEL (reference sequence). CDR3 region: CASSQSRVGSPLHF. Written as DNA, the CDR3 is TGTGCCAGCAGCCAGAGCCGAGTTGGATCACCCCTCCACTTT.

This rearrangement joins TRBV30 to TRBJ1-5; possibly TRBD1 for D (6 bases). CDR3 length equals 14 residues. The germline gives CDR1 GTSNPN, CDR2 SVGIG (reference sequence). The germline V and J ends were trimmed by 2 bases and 6 bases, with 14 bases remaining between them. CDR3 coding DNA: TGTGCCTGGAGTAAAACAGGGTTGAGTCAGCCCCAGCATTTT. Translated: CAWSKTGLSQPQHF.

The rearrangement links TRBV7-2 to TRBJ1-2, with D possibly being TRBD1 (5 bases). V lost 4 bases and J lost 3, with 15 bases in between. In germline, CDR1 is SGHTA, CDR2 FQGNSA. This CDR3 contains 15 residues. This CDR3 reads CASSSQGVADYGYTF. CDR3 sequence (DNA): TGTGCCAGCAGCTCTCAGGGTGTAGCAGACTATGGCTACACCTTC.

V is TRBV18 and J is TRBJ1-5; a weak D match, TRBD1 (5 bases). Germline V gene lookup returns CDR1 KGHSH and CDR2 LQKENI. The CDR3 length is 15 residues. V shed 1 base and J shed 1 base, with 8 bases lying between them. The CDR3 sequence: CASSPRGDSNQPQHF. The CDR3 nucleotides read TGTGCCAGCTCACCACGTGGGGACAGCAATCAGCCCCAGCATTTT.

The chain carries TRBV7-2 and TRBJ2-3; D is ambiguous. The V gene lost 3 bases and the J gene lost 4 bases, with 11 bases spanning the gap. Germline CDR1 SGHTA, CDR2 FQGNSA. The CDR3 has 14 amino acids. This CDR3 reads CASSFADRADTQYF. The CDR3 DNA is TGTGCCAGCAGCTTTGCGGACCGGGCAGATACGCAGTATTTT.

The chain links TRBV28 to TRBJ2-7; no reliable D call. CDR3 length equals 11 residues. The germline V gene has CDR1 MDHEN and CDR2 SYDVKM. The germline V and J ends were trimmed by 6 bases and 7 bases, with 10 bases remaining between them. The CDR3 loop reads CASRATQEQYF. The CDR3 nucleotides read TGTGCCAGCAGAGCCACACAAGAGCAGTACTTC.

This chain connects TRBV11-2 to TRBJ2-7; 11 nucleotides agree with TRBD2. Trimming cost V 2 bases and J 2 bases; bases outside gene matches: 2. CDR1 and CDR2 from the germline V gene are SGHAT and FQNNGV. This CDR3 has 15 residues. CDR3: CASSLRLAGTYEQYF. The CDR3 nucleotides are TGTGCCAGCAGCTTAAGACTAGCGGGAACCTACGAGCAGTACTTC.